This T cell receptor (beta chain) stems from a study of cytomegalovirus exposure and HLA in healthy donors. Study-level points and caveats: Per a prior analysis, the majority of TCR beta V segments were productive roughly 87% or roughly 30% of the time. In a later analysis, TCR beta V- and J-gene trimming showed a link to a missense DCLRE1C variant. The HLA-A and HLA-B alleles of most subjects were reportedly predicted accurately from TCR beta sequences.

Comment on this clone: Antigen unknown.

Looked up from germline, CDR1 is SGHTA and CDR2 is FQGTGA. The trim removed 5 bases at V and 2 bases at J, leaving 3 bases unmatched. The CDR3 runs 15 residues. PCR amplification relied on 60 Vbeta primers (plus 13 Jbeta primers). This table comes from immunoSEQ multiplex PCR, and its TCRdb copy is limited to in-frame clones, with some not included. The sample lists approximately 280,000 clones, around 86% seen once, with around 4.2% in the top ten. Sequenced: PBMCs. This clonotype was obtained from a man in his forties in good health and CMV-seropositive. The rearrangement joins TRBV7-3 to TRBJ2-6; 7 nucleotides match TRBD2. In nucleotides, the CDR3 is TGTGCCAGCAGCCCGAGCGGGGCTGGGGCCAACGTCCTGACTTTC. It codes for CASSPSGAGANVLTF. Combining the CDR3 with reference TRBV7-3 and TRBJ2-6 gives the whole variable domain GAGVSQTPSNKVTEKGKYVELRCDPISGHTALYWYRQSLGQGPEFLIYFQGTGAADDSGLPNDRFFAVRPEGSVSTLKIQRTERGDSAVYLCASSPSGAGANVLTFGAGSRLTVL.